The 14 T cell receptor beta chains listed next were all sequenced from one sample in a study of blood T cell repertoires in COVID-19. Only in-frame clones appear in the TCRdb table, and some are missing; sequencing was by immunoSEQ multiplex PCR. The sample has about 260,000 clones, about 88% seen once. Sequenced sample: peripheral blood. These receptors were collected from a woman aged 55-75 years with COVID-19, enrolled during active disease.

V is TRBV28 and J is TRBJ2-5, with 11 bases fitting TRBD1. V was pared by 10 bases and J by 3 bases, with 7 bases of the junction left unmatched. CDR1 is MDHEN and CDR2 is SYDVKM in the germline V gene. This CDR3 is 14 amino acids long. The CDR3 DNA reads TGTGCCATTTCCAGGGACAGGGGGAAAGAGACCCAGTACTTC. This translates into CAISRDRGKETQYF.

This sequence joins TRBV3-1 (or the pseudogene TRBV3-2) and TRBJ1-4; possible D gene TRBD1, 6 bases. The CDR3 is made up of 15 amino acids. Per germline, CDR1 LGHDT and CDR2 YNNKEL (reference sequence). Trimming pared 6 bases from V and 5 bases from J, leaving 16 bases between. The DNA of the CDR3 is TGTGCCAGCAGAGATCAGGGGTATGCCAATGAAAAACTGTTTTTT. Translating gives CASRDQGYANEKLFF.

V and J are TRBV29-1 and TRBJ2-7, with TRBD2 matching over 11 bases. The trim removed 4 bases at V and 7 bases at J, leaving 6 bases unmatched. CDR3 size: 13 residues. Germline lookup yields CDR1 SQVTM and CDR2 ANQGSEA. The DNA of the CDR3 is TGCAGCGTTGGTCTAGCGGGAGGCGGGGAGCAGTACTTC. It is translated as CSVGLAGGGEQYF.

The rearrangement uses TRBV27 and TRBJ2-1, with D tentatively TRBD2 (5 bases). There are 13 residues in the CDR3. The germline V gene has CDR1 MNHEY and CDR2 SMNVEV (reference sequence). Trimming pared 5 bases from V and 3 bases from J, leaving 8 bases between. CDR3 bases: TGTGCCAGCAGTCGCGGGCACTACAATGAGCAGTTCTTC. Its protein product is CASSRGHYNEQFF.

This clone is a singleton in its sample. The V call is TRBV3-1 (or the pseudogene TRBV3-2), the J call TRBJ1-6; D is undetermined. Germline V lookup: CDR1 LGHDT, CDR2 YNNKEL (reference sequence). V was cut by 1 base and J by 5 bases, with 3 bases left in between. This CDR3 is 13 amino acids long. CDR3: CASSQGDNSPLHF. CDR3 DNA: TGTGCCAGCAGCCAAGGCGATAATTCACCCCTCCACTTT.

This chain links TRBV3-1 (or the pseudogene TRBV3-2) with TRBJ2-1; 13 bases are shared with TRBD2. The V gene's germline CDR1 is LGHDT and CDR2 YNNKEL (reference sequence). With V trimmed by 5 bases and J by 6 bases, 16 bases remained unmatched. The CDR3 covers 19 residues. This CDR3 reads CASSLGRGLAGIRANEQFF. CDR3 DNA: TGTGCCAGCAGCTTGGGGCGGGGACTAGCGGGAATCAGGGCCAATGAGCAGTTCTTC.

This clone was picked up a small number of times. The rearrangement links TRBV28 to TRBJ1-2; no clear D. Looked up from germline, CDR1 is MDHEN and CDR2 is SYDVKM. The CDR3 is made up of 11 amino acids. V was pared by 5 bases and J by 6 bases, with 7 bases between. This CDR3 reads CASSTRNGYTF. The CDR3 region has the DNA TGTGCCAGCAGTACCAGAAATGGCTACACCTTC.

This chain connects TRBV5-4 to TRBJ2-1, with D maybe TRBD2 (6 bases). V shed 5 bases and J shed 4 bases, with 10 bases lying between them. The germline V gene has CDR1 SGHNT and CDR2 YYREEE (reference sequence). CDR3 size: 13 residues. As DNA, the CDR3 is TGTGCCAGCAGATCGGCGGGATACAATGAGCAGTTCTTC. Translation: CASRSAGYNEQFF.

The rearrangement links TRBV27 to TRBJ2-1; TRBD2 matches 11 bases. Per the germline V gene, CDR1 is MNHEY and CDR2 is SMNVEV (reference sequence). Trimming removed 9 bases from V and 3 bases from J; junction bases left unmatched: 4. The CDR3 runs 14 residues. The CDR3 region has the DNA TGTGCCAGTCAACTAGCGGGAGACTACAATGAGCAGTTCTTC. Translation gives CASQLAGDYNEQFF.

This CDR3 reads CASSASGSSTEQFF. The CDR3 coding sequence is TGCGCCAGCAGTGCTAGCGGGAGTAGTACTGAGCAGTTCTTC. The chain combines TRBV5-1 with TRBJ2-1; 10 bases line up with TRBD2. This CDR3 region has 14 residues. V trimming: 5 bases; J trimming: 9 bases; junction bases outside the gene matches: 8. CDR1 and CDR2 from the germline V gene are SGHRS and YFSETQ. Full variable domain (missing parts from reference TRBV5-1 and TRBJ2-1): KAGVTQTPRYLIKTRGQQVTLSCSPISGHRSVSWYQQTPGQGLQFLFEYFSETQRNKGNFPGRFSGRQFSNSRSEMNVSTLELGDSALYLCASSASGSSTEQFFGPGTRLTVL.

CDR3 nucleotide sequence: TGTGCCAGCAGCTCCCGGGACAGGGTGGTCGGGGAGCTGTTTTTT. Amino acids: CASSSRDRVVGELFF. The genes are TRBV7-2 and TRBJ2-2; 9 bases line up with TRBD1. CDR1 and CDR2 (germline): SGHTA, FQGNSA. This CDR3 spans 15 amino acids. V was pared by 4 bases and J by 7 bases, with 7 bases of the junction left unmatched.

The count of this clone is one. V gene TRBV10-3 combines with J gene TRBJ2-3; D remains ambiguous. Deletions cut 6 bases from V and 2 bases from J, with 15 bases between. CDR1 is ENHRY and CDR2 is SYGVKD in the germline V gene. The CDR3 is 15 amino acids. The CDR3 protein is CAIRNDKINTDTQYF. DNA for the CDR3: TGTGCCATCAGAAATGACAAGATCAACACAGATACGCAGTATTTT.

The chain joins TRBV7-3 to TRBJ2-1; no clear D gene. Trimming left V 0 bases short and J 10 bases short, with 10 bases between. Germline values: CDR1 SGHTA, CDR2 FQGTGA. The CDR3 has 13 residues. CDR3 amino acids: CASSLTRQAEQFF. CDR3 coding DNA: TGTGCCAGCAGCTTAACAAGGCAGGCCGAGCAGTTCTTC.

The CDR3 nucleotides are TGTGCCACCAGTGATCGACAGGGGGCGGGTCAGCCCCAGCATTTT. It is translated as CATSDRQGAGQPQHF. The chain joins TRBV24-1 to TRBJ1-5, with 10 bases fitting TRBD1. This CDR3 spans 15 amino acids. V shed 3 bases, J shed 6 bases, and the junction held 4 bases outside the gene matches. The germline V gene encodes CDR1 KGHDR and CDR2 SFDVKD.